One sample yielded the 32 T cell receptor beta chains listed below, sequenced in a study of siplizumab effects on memory and regulatory T cells (dated by TCRdb to about 2019). To prepare the library, the immunoSEQ multiplex PCR assay was applied. TCRdb's version of the immuneACCESS table is confined to in-frame rearrangements and falls short of the full clone set. An unresolved V gene accounts for under half of the shortfall where checked; the remainder is of unknown origin. Counted in this sample were about 63,000 clones; around four fifths of them appeared once. Around 3.8% of the sample rests with the top ten. Sequenced material: memory CD4+ T cells sorted from blood. The cell subset or site label of this sample denotes: unstimulated CD4+ memory T cells. The receptors here all came from a human donor in good health.

The V call is TRBV10-2, the J call TRBJ2-3; unclear D gene. The CDR3 sequence is 14 residues long. The ends were cut back, 6 bases at V and 2 bases at J, with 12 bases in the middle. Germline V CDR1 and CDR2: WSHSY, SAAADI. The CDR3 sequence is CASSSLSLTDTQYF. CDR3 in DNA: TGCGCCAGCAGCTCACTTTCCCTCACAGATACGCAGTATTTT.

The chain employs TRBV7-3 and TRBJ1-1; D remains unclear. This CDR3 is built from 10 residues. V was trimmed by 5 bases and J by 3 bases, leaving 1 base between them. Germline CDR1 is SGHTA and CDR2 is FQGTGA. The CDR3 nucleotides read TGTGCCAGCAGCGACACTGAAGCTTTCTTT. This codes for CASSDTEAFF.

This sequence joins TRBV18 and TRBJ1-1; D is unclear. V lost 0 bases, J lost 7 bases, and 12 bases lay in between. This CDR3 is built from 14 residues. Germline CDR1 reads KGHSH; CDR2 reads LQKENI. CDR3 nucleotides: TGTGCCAGCTCACCACCGTCCGGAAAGGGTGAAGCTTTCTTT. Encoded protein: CASSPPSGKGEAFF.

The CDR3 DNA is TGTGCCAGCAGCGCCCGGGGCGGGGGGGCCCGCACAGATACGCAGTATTTT. As protein: CASSARGGGARTDTQYF. The chain couples TRBV13 to TRBJ2-3; TRBD2 matches 9 bases. V lost 5 bases to trimming and J lost 1 base; unmatched junction nucleotides: 10. There are 17 residues in the CDR3. Germline V CDR1 and CDR2: PRHDT, FYEKMQ (reference sequence).

The V gene is TRBV10-3, the J gene TRBJ2-5, with 7 bases fitting TRBD2. The V gene end was trimmed by 7 bases and the J gene end by 0 bases; junction bases not matched to a gene: 8. There are 15 residues in the CDR3. The germline CDR1 and CDR2 sequences are ENHRY and SYGVKD. CDR3 sequence (DNA): TGTGCCATCAAGGAGGCTAGCGGAAACCAAGAGACCCAGTACTTC. Protein: CAIKEASGNQETQYF.

As DNA, the CDR3 is TGTGCTAGTGGTTTGTCTGGGGGCGCGAACACTGAAGCTTTCTTT. Residues: CASGLSGGANTEAFF. The chain has TRBV12-5 and TRBJ1-1; D is perhaps TRBD1 (6 bases). The germline V gene encodes CDR1 LGHNT and CDR2 FRNRAP. Trimming took off 2 bases at V and 1 base at J, with 11 bases between the two ends. The CDR3 runs to 15 residues.

The CDR3 sequence is CASSVTGGGGSSYNEQFF. As DNA, the CDR3 is TGTGCCAGCAGTGTAACAGGGGGCGGAGGGAGCTCCTACAATGAGCAGTTCTTC. The chain uses TRBV27 and TRBJ2-1; the match to TRBD1 covers 9 bases. The germline CDR1 and CDR2 sequences are MNHEY and SMNVEV (reference sequence). CDR3 size: 18 residues. The trim removed 5 bases at V and 0 bases at J, leaving 11 bases unmatched.

The V call is TRBV5-6, the J call TRBJ2-2; 9 nucleotides match TRBD1. The CDR3 loop spans 14 amino acids. V shed 2 bases, J shed 11 bases, and the junction held 7 bases outside the gene matches. Germline V CDR1 and CDR2: SGHDT, YYEEEE. Written as DNA, the CDR3 is TGTGCCAGCAGCTTAATCGGGACAGGGCGAGAGCTGTTTTTT. As protein: CASSLIGTGRELFF.

This clone has more than one count but fewer than ten. This CDR3 is CASSIDRDTQYF. The CDR3 bases are TGTGCCAGTAGTATCGACAGAGATACGCAGTATTTT. The rearrangement links TRBV19 to TRBJ2-3; D possibly corresponds to TRBD1 (5 bases). CDR3 length: 12 residues. Trimming took off 3 bases at V and 5 bases at J, with 6 bases between the two ends. Germline CDR1 LNHDA, CDR2 SQIVND (reference sequence).

This rearrangement joins TRBV12-5 to TRBJ1-5; 8 positions agree with TRBD1. The germline gives CDR1 LGHNT, CDR2 FRNRAP. Losses at the gene ends were 0 bases for V and 3 bases for J; bases not matched to a gene: 7. CDR3 length equals 17 residues. The CDR3 protein is CASGLVRKDRDNQPQHF. The CDR3 DNA sequence: TGTGCTAGTGGTTTGGTAAGGAAGGACAGGGACAATCAGCCCCAGCATTTT.

This chain connects TRBV5-4 to TRBJ2-5, with D maybe TRBD2 (6 bases). This CDR3 region has 15 residues. V dropped 2 bases and J dropped 0 bases, with 11 bases sitting between them. Per germline, CDR1 SGHNT and CDR2 YYREEE (reference sequence). The CDR3 spells CASSLGTGDQETQYF. The DNA of the CDR3 is TGTGCCAGCAGCTTAGGGACTGGGGACCAAGAGACCCAGTACTTC.

The chain combines TRBV10-1 with TRBJ2-1; 8 bases are a match to TRBD2. V shed 4 bases and J 12 bases; nucleotides not matched to a gene: 8. CDR1 WNHNN and CDR2 SYGVQD come from the germline V gene (reference sequence). This CDR3 spans 13 amino acids. CDR3 DNA sequence: TGCGCCAGCAGTGGATTCGGGAGGGCCCGGCAGTTCTTC. Its translation is CASSGFGRARQFF.

This chain links TRBV7-2 with TRBJ1-2; no clear D gene. The germline gives CDR1 SGHTA, CDR2 FQGNSA. The CDR3 consists of 13 residues. The V and J ends lost 2 bases and 8 bases respectively, with 12 bases between them. This CDR3 reads CASSLLPGGGYTF. CDR3 bases: TGTGCCAGCAGCTTATTGCCTGGAGGAGGCTACACCTTC.

This chain connects TRBV6-5 to TRBJ1-2, with D possibly being TRBD1 (6 bases). Trimming stripped 2 bases from V and 6 bases from J, with 19 bases between. The CDR3 has 16 amino acids. Germline lookup yields CDR1 MNHEY and CDR2 SVGAGI. This CDR3 is CASSYNKAGVSDGYTF. As DNA, the CDR3 is TGTGCCAGCAGTTACAACAAGGCAGGGGTTTCTGATGGCTACACCTTC.

This clone came up a few times. V and J are TRBV5-1 and TRBJ1-2; a weak D match, TRBD1 (5 bases). Trimming left V 0 bases short and J 2 bases short, with 5 bases between. CDR3 length equals 13 residues. Germline CDR1 SGHRS, CDR2 YFSETQ. CDR3 residues: CASSLGQNYGYTF. The CDR3 DNA sequence: TGCGCCAGCAGCTTGGGACAGAACTATGGCTACACCTTC.

The rearrangement uses TRBV18 and TRBJ1-1, with D perhaps matching TRBD1 (5 bases). The CDR3 is made up of 14 amino acids. Per the germline V gene, CDR1 is KGHSH and CDR2 is LQKENI. V lost 0 bases and J 4 bases, leaving 9 bases between the germline ends. The CDR3 reads CASSPPGGSTEAFF. CDR3 bases: TGTGCCAGCTCACCACCGGGGGGGTCCACTGAAGCTTTCTTT.

This clone was counted a single time. The rearrangement uses TRBV18 and TRBJ1-1, with no clear D. Germline CDR1 reads KGHSH; CDR2 reads LQKENI. Trimming removed 6 bases at V and 2 bases at J, with 10 bases between. The CDR3 sequence is 13 residues long. The CDR3 is CASSEGRNTEAFF. CDR3 nucleotide sequence: TGTGCCAGCTCTGAGGGCCGTAACACTGAAGCTTTCTTT.

The chain carries TRBV6-6 and TRBJ1-5, with D possibly TRBD1 on 6 matching bases. Germline V gives CDR1 MNHNY, CDR2 SVGAGI (reference sequence). Deletions cut 2 bases from V and 2 bases from J, with 13 bases between. The CDR3 spans 16 residues. This chain's CDR3 is CASSYRGGRGNQPQHF. The DNA of the CDR3 is TGTGCCAGCAGTTACAGGGGGGGGCGCGGCAATCAGCCCCAGCATTTT.

The chain has TRBV5-1 and TRBJ1-1; 9 bases agree with TRBD1. In germline, CDR1 is SGHRS, CDR2 YFSETQ. This CDR3 contains 17 residues. After removal of 3 bases from V and 5 bases from J, the junction contained 14 bases not matched to a gene. Here the CDR3 reads CASSYSPPGQGYTEAFF. The DNA for the CDR3 is TGCGCCAGCAGCTACTCTCCCCCGGGACAGGGCTATACTGAAGCTTTCTTT.

The chain has TRBV2 and TRBJ1-2, with D possibly being TRBD1 (5 bases). Germline CDR1 SNHLY, CDR2 FYNNEI. V was shortened by 6 bases and J by 4 bases, with 18 bases between the two germline ends. The CDR3 runs 15 residues. The CDR3 DNA sequence: TGTGCCAGCAGGATTGACAGACTTTACCTCTATGGCTACACCTTC. This codes for CASRIDRLYLYGYTF.

This sequence joins TRBV6-5 and TRBJ2-7; a possible D gene is TRBD2 (6 bases). This CDR3 spans 10 amino acids. V lost 6 bases and J 6 bases, leaving 6 bases between the germline ends. The germline CDR1 and CDR2 sequences are MNHEY and SVGAGI. CDR3 sequence reads: CASRGGEQYF. The CDR3 region has the DNA TGTGCCAGCAGGGGAGGCGAGCAGTACTTC.

The J gene is TRBJ2-7, the V gene TRBV6-5; TRBD2 aligns across 7 bases. Unmatched junction bases numbered 4, after V lost 6 bases and J lost 5 bases. The CDR3 has 12 amino acids. Germline V gives CDR1 MNHEY, CDR2 SVGAGI. The CDR3 DNA reads TGTGCCAGCAGCCCGACTAGCCACGAGCAGTACTTC. Encoded protein: CASSPTSHEQYF.

The V gene is TRBV6-5, the J gene TRBJ2-7; possibly TRBD2 for D (6 bases). Trimming removed 6 bases at V and 0 bases at J, with 15 bases between. CDR1 is MNHEY and CDR2 is SVGAGI in the germline V gene. The CDR3 totals 15 residues. The CDR3 is CASSRDFVSSYEQYF. DNA of the CDR3: TGTGCCAGCAGCCGGGACTTTGTGAGCTCCTACGAGCAGTACTTC.

The count of this clone is one. The gene calls are TRBV9 and TRBJ2-4; D is unresolved. The CDR3 runs to 14 residues. Deletions cut 7 bases from V and 7 bases from J, with 18 bases between. In germline, CDR1 is SGDLS, CDR2 YYNGEE. CDR3 loop: CASSRDSIGNIQYF. CDR3 bases: TGTGCCAGCTCTAGAGACTCAATTGGTAACATTCAGTACTTC.

The V call is TRBV5-1, the J call TRBJ2-4, with D possibly being TRBD2 (5 bases). V was pared by 0 bases and J by 0 bases, with 10 bases between. The CDR3 covers 16 residues. CDR1 is SGHRS, CDR2 YFSETQ, per germline. CDR3 DNA sequence: TGCGCCAGCAGCTTGGGCGGGCAGGTAGCCAAAAACATTCAGTACTTC. Protein product: CASSLGGQVAKNIQYF.

This chain joins TRBV9 and TRBJ2-1; 8 nucleotides line up with TRBD2. V was pared by 4 bases and J by 4 bases, with 7 bases of the junction left unmatched. The length of the CDR3 is 15 residues. Germline CDR1 SGDLS, CDR2 YYNGEE. In DNA form, the CDR3 reads TGTGCCAGCAGCCCGCGGACTAGCCTTTACAATGAGCAGTTCTTC. This translates into CASSPRTSLYNEQFF. Using reference TRBV9 and TRBJ2-1 for the parts outside the CDR3, the full variable domain is DSGVTQTPKHLITATGQRVTLRCSPRSGDLSVYWYQQSLDQGLQFLIQYYNGEERAKGNILERFSAQQFPDLHSELNLSSLELGDSALYFCASSPRTSLYNEQFFGPGTRLTVL.

This sequence joins TRBV5-6 and TRBJ2-7; the match to TRBD2 covers 8 bases. The CDR3 has 14 amino acids. The germline V gene has CDR1 SGHDT and CDR2 YYEEEE. After removal of 2 bases from V and 0 bases from J, the junction contained 1 base not matched to a gene. The CDR3 loop is CASSFSGSSYEQYF. CDR3 DNA: TGTGCCAGCAGCTTCAGCGGGAGCTCCTACGAGCAGTACTTC.

The chain recombines TRBV5-1 with TRBJ1-2; 8 bases agree with TRBD1. V shed 4 bases, J shed 7 bases, and the junction held 12 bases outside the gene matches. The V gene's germline CDR1 is SGHRS and CDR2 YFSETQ. This CDR3 spans 15 amino acids. In nucleotides, the CDR3 is TGCGCCAGCAGCACCCTGGACAGGGCTACAACTGGCTACACCTTC. Protein sequence: CASSTLDRATTGYTF.

The rearrangement links TRBV15 to TRBJ1-2, with D hard to call. Germline CDR1 LNHNV, CDR2 YYDKDF (reference sequence). V was cut by 5 bases and J by 4 bases, with 11 bases left in between. The CDR3 is made up of 13 amino acids. This CDR3 is CATSPRISYGYTF. CDR3 DNA sequence: TGTGCCACCAGCCCGAGGATTTCCTATGGCTACACCTTC.

The rearrangement joins TRBV7-6 to TRBJ1-5, with 10 bases fitting TRBD1. Germline V gene sequence: CDR1 SGHVS, CDR2 FNYEAQ. The CDR3 has 14 residues. The junction had 3 bases not matched to a gene; V was cut back by 3 bases and J by 7 bases. The CDR3 nucleotides are TGTGCCAGCAGCTTGGGGACAGGGGACCAGCCCCAGCATTTT. As protein: CASSLGTGDQPQHF.

This rearrangement joins TRBV5-6 to TRBJ1-2; 7 bases line up with TRBD1. The J segment lost 4 bases and the V segment lost 2 bases, leaving 5 bases of the junction unmatched. CDR3 size: 14 residues. CDR1 and CDR2 from the germline V gene are SGHDT and YYEEEE. CDR3 nucleotides: TGTGCCAGCAGCTTTTTAGACAGGGCCTATGGCTACACCTTC. Encoded protein: CASSFLDRAYGYTF.

The CDR3: CASSVLAGAGKETQYF. CDR3 nucleotide sequence: TGTGCCAGCAGCGTACTAGCGGGAGCTGGGAAAGAGACCCAGTACTTC. The chain is built from TRBV9 and TRBJ2-5; 10 positions agree with TRBD2. Trimming took 1 base from V and 3 from J; bases not matched to a gene: 6. The CDR3 extends over 16 amino acids. Germline values: CDR1 SGDLS, CDR2 YYNGEE.